This entry concerns a single T cell receptor beta chain. Some clones are missing from TCRdb's copy, which holds only in-frame ones; the method was immunoSEQ multiplex PCR. The data hold almost 50,000 clones, with about 90% observed a single time. The sample comes from a study of T cell changes during pregnancy in multiple sclerosis. This material consisted of CD8+ T cells from peripheral blood mononuclear cells, taken after pregnancy. This receptor was taken from a female donor with multiple sclerosis, enrolled in a pregnancy study.

The CDR3 DNA sequence: TGTGCCAGCAGTTCAGGGTTCGACGAGCAGTACTTC. Residues: CASSSGFDEQYF. This chain links TRBV13 with TRBJ2-7; TRBD1 might be the D (5 bases). The V end was cut by 6 bases, the J end by 5 bases, with 11 bases between. From germline, CDR1 is PRHDT and CDR2 FYEKMQ (reference sequence). This CDR3 has 12 residues.